This TCR beta chain was obtained from a study of cytomegalovirus exposure and HLA in healthy donors. The PCR had 60 Vbeta and 13 Jbeta primers. Profiling relied on immunoSEQ multiplex PCR, and the TCRdb table lists in-frame clones only, not all of them. This table has about 95,000 clones, 75% to 85% appearing once. Germline CDR1 reads GTSNPN; CDR2 reads SVGIG (reference sequence). V lost 5 bases and J lost 6; bases outside the gene matches: 9. This CDR3 is built from 14 residues. This sequence was found in a man aged 30 to 39 in good health and CMV-seropositive. The sample taken for sequencing was PBMCs. This chain connects TRBV30 to TRBJ2-7, with 11 bases lining up with TRBD2. CDR3 residues: CAWRISGRASEQYF. CDR3 nucleotides: TGTGCCTGGCGAATTAGCGGGAGGGCTTCCGAGCAGTACTTC.